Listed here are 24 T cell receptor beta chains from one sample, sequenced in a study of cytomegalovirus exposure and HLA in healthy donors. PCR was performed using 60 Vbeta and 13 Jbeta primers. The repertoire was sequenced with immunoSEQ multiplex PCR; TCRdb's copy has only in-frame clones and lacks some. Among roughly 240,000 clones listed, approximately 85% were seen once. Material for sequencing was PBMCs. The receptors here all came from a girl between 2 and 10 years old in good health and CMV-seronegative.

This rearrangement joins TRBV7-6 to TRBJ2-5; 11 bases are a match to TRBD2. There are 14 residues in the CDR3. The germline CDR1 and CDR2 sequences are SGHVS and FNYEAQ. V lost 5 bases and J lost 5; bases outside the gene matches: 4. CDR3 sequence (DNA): TGTGCCAGCAGCCCAAGACTAGCGGGGGAGACCCAGTACTTC. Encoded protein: CASSPRLAGETQYF.

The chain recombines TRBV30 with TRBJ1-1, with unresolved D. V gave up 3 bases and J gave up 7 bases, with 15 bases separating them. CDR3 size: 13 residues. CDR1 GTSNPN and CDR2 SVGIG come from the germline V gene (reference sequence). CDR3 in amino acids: CAWREGLSVEAFF. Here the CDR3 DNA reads TGTGCCTGGAGGGAGGGTCTTTCGGTTGAAGCTTTCTTT.

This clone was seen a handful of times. The CDR3 is CASSPDILTYNEQFF. The CDR3 region has the DNA TGTGCCAGCTCACCGGACATTCTAACCTACAATGAGCAGTTCTTC. The chain employs TRBV18 and TRBJ2-1, with D possibly being TRBD1 (5 bases). Trimming cost V 3 bases and J 2 bases, with 11 bases left between them. This CDR3 contains 15 residues. The V gene's germline CDR1 is KGHSH and CDR2 LQKENI.

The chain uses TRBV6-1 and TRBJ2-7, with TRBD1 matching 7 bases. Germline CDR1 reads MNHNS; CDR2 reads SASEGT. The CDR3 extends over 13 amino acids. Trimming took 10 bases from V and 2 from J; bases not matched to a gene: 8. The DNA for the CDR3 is TGTGCCACCGAGGGACAGCCAACCTACGAGCAGTACTTC. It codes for CATEGQPTYEQYF.

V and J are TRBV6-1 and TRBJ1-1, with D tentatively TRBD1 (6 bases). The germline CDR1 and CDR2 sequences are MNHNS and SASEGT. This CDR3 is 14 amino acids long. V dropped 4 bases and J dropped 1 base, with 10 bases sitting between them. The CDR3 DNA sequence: TGTGCCAGCAGTGGACCACAGGGGAACACTGAAGCTTTCTTT. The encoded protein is CASSGPQGNTEAFF.

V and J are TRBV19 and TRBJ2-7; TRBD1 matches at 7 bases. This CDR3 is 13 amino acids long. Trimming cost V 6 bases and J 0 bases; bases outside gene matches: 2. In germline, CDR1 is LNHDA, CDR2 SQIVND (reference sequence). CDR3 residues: CASRGQLSYEQYF. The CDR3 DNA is TGTGCCAGTAGGGGACAGCTCTCCTACGAGCAGTACTTC.

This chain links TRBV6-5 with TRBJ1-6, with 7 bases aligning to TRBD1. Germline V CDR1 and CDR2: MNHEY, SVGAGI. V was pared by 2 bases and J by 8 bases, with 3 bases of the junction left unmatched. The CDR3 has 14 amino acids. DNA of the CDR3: TGTGCCAGCAGTTACAGGGGGCTCTATTCACCCCTCCACTTT. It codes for CASSYRGLYSPLHF.

The CDR3 protein is CASSLAETQYF. The CDR3 coding sequence is TGTGCCAGCAGCTTAGCGGAGACCCAGTACTTC. The chain couples TRBV11-2 to TRBJ2-5; no reliable D call. Germline CDR1 and CDR2: SGHAT and FQNNGV. This CDR3 spans 11 amino acids. The ends were cut back, 1 base at V and 5 bases at J, with 2 bases in the middle.

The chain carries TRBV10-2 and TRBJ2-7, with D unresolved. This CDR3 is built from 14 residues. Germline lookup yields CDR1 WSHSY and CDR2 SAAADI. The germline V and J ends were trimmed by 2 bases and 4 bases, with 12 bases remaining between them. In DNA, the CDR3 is TGCGCCAGCAGTGAGCCTGAAGGAGAGTACGAGCAGTACTTC. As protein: CASSEPEGEYEQYF.

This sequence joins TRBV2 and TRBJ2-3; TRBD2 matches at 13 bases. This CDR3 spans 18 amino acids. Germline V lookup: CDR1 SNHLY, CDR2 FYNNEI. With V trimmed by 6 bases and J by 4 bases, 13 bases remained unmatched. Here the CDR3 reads CASSPLAGGPIGADTQYF. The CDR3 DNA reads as TGTGCCAGCAGCCCACTAGCGGGAGGGCCGATTGGGGCAGATACGCAGTATTTT.

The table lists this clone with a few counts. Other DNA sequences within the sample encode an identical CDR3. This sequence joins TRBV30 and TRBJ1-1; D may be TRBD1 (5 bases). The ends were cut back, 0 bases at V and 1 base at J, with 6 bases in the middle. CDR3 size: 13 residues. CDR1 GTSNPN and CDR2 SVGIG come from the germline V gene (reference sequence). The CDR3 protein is CAWSVQGNTEAFF. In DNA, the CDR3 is TGTGCCTGGAGTGTCCAGGGGAACACTGAAGCTTTCTTT.

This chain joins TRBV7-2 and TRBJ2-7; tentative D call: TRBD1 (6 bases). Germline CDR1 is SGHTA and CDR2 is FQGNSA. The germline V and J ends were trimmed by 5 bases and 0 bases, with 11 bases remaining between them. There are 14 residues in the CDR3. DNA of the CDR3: TGTGCCAGCAGCCGGACAGTGAGCTCCTACGAGCAGTACTTC. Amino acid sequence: CASSRTVSSYEQYF.

DNA of the CDR3: TGCGCCAGCAGCCAAGGATCCGGGACAGGGGACTACGAGCAGTACTTC. Translated, it gives CASSQGSGTGDYEQYF. V is TRBV4-1 and J is TRBJ2-7; 10 bases line up with TRBD1. Trimming at V came to 1 base and at J to 3 bases, leaving 6 bases not matched to a gene. The germline V gene has CDR1 MGHRA and CDR2 YSYEKL. The CDR3 consists of 16 residues.

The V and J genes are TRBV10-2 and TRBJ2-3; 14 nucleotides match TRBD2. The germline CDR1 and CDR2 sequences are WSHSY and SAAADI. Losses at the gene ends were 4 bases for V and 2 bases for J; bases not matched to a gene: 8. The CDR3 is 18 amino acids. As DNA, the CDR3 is TGCGCCAGCAGTGGTAGGACTAGCGGGGGGAAATACACAGATACGCAGTATTTT. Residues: CASSGRTSGGKYTDTQYF.

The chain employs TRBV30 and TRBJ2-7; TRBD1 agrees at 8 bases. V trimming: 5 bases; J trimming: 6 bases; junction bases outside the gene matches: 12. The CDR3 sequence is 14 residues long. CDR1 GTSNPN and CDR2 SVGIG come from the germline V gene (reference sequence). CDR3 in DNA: TGTGCCTGGTCACGGACAGGGCTTCTAGCCGAGCAGTACTTC. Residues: CAWSRTGLLAEQYF.

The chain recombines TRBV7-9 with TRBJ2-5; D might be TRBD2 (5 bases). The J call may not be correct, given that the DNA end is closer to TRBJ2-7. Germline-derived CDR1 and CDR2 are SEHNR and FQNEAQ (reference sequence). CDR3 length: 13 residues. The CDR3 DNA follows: TGTGCCAGCAGCGGTCGGGACTCCTACGAGCAGTACTTC. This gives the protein CASSGRDSYEQYF.

CDR3 region: CASSPPYEQYF. CDR3 sequence (DNA): TGTGCCAGCAGCCCCCCTTACGAGCAGTACTTC. The genes are TRBV21-1 and TRBJ2-7; the DNA was not compared with TRBD2, the D call given in the table. TRBV21-1 represents a pseudogene. The CDR3 consists of 11 residues.

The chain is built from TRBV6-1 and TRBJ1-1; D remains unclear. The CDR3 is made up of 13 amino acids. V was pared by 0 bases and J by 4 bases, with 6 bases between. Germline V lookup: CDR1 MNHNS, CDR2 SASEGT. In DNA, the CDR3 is TGTGCCAGCAGTGAAGCGCACGGCACTGAAGCTTTCTTT. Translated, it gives CASSEAHGTEAFF.

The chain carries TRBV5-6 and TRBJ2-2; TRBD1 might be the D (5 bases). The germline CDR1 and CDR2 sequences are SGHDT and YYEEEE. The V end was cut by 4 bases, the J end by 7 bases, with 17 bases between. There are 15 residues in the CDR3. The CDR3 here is CASSAGHLWDGELFF. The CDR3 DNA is TGTGCCAGCAGCGCCGGACACCTCTGGGACGGGGAGCTGTTTTTT.

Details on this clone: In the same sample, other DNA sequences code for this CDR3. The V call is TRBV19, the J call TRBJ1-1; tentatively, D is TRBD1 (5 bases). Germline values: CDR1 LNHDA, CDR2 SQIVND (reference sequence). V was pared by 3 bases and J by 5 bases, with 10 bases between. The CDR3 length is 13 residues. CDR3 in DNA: TGTGCCAGTAGTATGGGGGGAGGAACTGAAGCTTTCTTT. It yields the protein CASSMGGGTEAFF. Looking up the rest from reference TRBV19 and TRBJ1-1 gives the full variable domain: DGGITQSPKYLFRKEGQNVTLSCEQNLNHDAMYWYRQDPGQGLRLIYYSQIVNDFQKGDIAEGYSVSREKKESFPLTVTSAQKNPTAFYLCASSMGGGTEAFFGQGTRLTVV.

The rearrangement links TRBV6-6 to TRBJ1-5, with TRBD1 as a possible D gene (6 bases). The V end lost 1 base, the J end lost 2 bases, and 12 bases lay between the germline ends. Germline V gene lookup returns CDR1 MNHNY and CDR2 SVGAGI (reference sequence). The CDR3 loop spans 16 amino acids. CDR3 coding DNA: TGTGCCAGCAGTTACTTGGCAGGGGCCGGCAATCAGCCCCAGCATTTT. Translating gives CASSYLAGAGNQPQHF.

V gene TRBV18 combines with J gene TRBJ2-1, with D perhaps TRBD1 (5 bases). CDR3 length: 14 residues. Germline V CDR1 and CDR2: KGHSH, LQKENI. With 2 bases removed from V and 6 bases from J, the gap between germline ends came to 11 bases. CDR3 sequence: CASSPVDNLNEQFF. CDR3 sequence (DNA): TGTGCCAGCTCACCAGTGGACAACCTCAATGAGCAGTTCTTC.

CDR3 region: CASSPTGLQAGLFF. Written as DNA, the CDR3 is TGTGCCAGCTCACCAACCGGGCTCCAAGCAGGGCTGTTTTTT. The gene calls are TRBV18 and TRBJ1-4; a weak D match, TRBD1 (5 bases). V lost 2 bases, J lost 14 bases, and 18 bases lay in between. The CDR3 extends over 14 amino acids. Germline assignment: CDR1 KGHSH and CDR2 LQKENI. The full variable domain, completed using reference TRBV18 and TRBJ1-4, is NAGVMQNPRHLVRRRGQEARLRCSPMKGHSHVYWYRQLPEEGLKFMVYLQKENIIDESGMPKERFSAEFPKEGPSILRIQQVVRGDSAAYFCASSPTGLQAGLFFGSGTQLSVL.

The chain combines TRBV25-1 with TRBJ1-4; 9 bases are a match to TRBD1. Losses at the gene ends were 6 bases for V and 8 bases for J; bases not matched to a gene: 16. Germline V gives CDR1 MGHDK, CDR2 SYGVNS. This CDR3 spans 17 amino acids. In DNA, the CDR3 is TGTGCCAGCAGCCCTAGGAGGACAGGGGTTTTAAGGGAAAAACTGTTTTTT. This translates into CASSPRRTGVLREKLFF.